This TCR beta chain was captured by sequencing in a study of T-cell reconstitution after alpha-beta-depleted transplantation in children. Library preparation (for TCRbeta) was performed with unique molecular identifiers. TCRdb called the PCR reads again in MiXCR, with one record for every CDR3 protein. Of some 290,000 distinct CDR3 sequences in the sample, over 8% were seen once. This CDR3 comprises 14 residues. J lost 2 bases, V lost 8 bases, and 9 bases had no gene match. CDR1 is MNHEY, CDR2 SVGAGI, per germline. The specimen was PBMCs from the stem cell graft donor, collected from the stem cell graft. The sequence was obtained from a human donor who donated a stem cell graft to a child with SCID. The chain joins TRBV6-5 to TRBJ2-7, with 7 bases aligning to TRBD1. CDR3 residues: CASWETGYTYEQYF. DNA of the CDR3: TGTGCCAGCTGGGAGACAGGGTATACCTACGAGCAGTACTTC.